This T cell receptor beta chain originates from a study of PD-1 blockade in classical Hodgkin lymphoma. Background on the study: Nivolumab dosing for patients was 3 mg/kg, administered intravenously every 2 weeks.

Every patient experienced relapse after autologous stem cell transplantation, and brentuximab vedotin exposure varied. In regard to this clone: Within the sample, other DNA sequences also encode this same CDR3.

Unmatched junction bases numbered 2, after V lost 0 bases and J lost 3 bases. The V gene's germline CDR1 is MNHEY and CDR2 SVGAGI. There are 15 residues in the CDR3. The protocol was immunoSEQ multiplex PCR, while the TCRdb copy is restricted to in-frame clones and leaves out a portion. The sample lists roughly 150,000 clones, around 73% seen once, with 9.2% in the top ten. Sequencing used peripheral blood mononuclear cells (PBMCs), obtained before the second cycle of nivolumab. The V call is TRBV6-5, the J call TRBJ1-1, with 9 bases lining up with TRBD1. The sequence came from a human donor with classical Hodgkin lymphoma. CDR3 amino acids: CASSYSGQGDTEAFF. The CDR3 nucleotides read TGTGCCAGCAGTTACTCGGGACAGGGAGACACTGAAGCTTTCTTT.